This T cell receptor (beta chain) was captured by sequencing in a study of long-term antiretroviral therapy in people with HIV. A v3.0 immunoSEQ assay was performed at survey level. Produced via immunoSEQ multiplex PCR; TCRdb's table is partial and in-frame only. The table has several thousand clones, approximately 79% seen once. The J segment lost 1 base and the V segment lost 5 bases, leaving 4 bases of the junction unmatched. The germline gives CDR1 SEHNR, CDR2 FQNEAQ (reference sequence). The CDR3 has 15 amino acids. The clonotype originates from a man aged 35 to 55 with HIV. The sequencing here drew on unsorted PBMCs, taken 1.1 years after starting antiretroviral therapy. The genes are TRBV7-9 and TRBJ2-1; 8 bases map to TRBD2. This chain's CDR3 is CASSAAGGSYNEQFF. The CDR3 region has the DNA TGTGCCAGCAGCGCCGCGGGGGGTTCCTACAATGAGCAGTTCTTC.